These 32 T cell receptor beta chains were sequenced from one sample in a study of blood T cell repertoires in COVID-19. Assay used: immunoSEQ multiplex PCR; TCRdb lists only in-frame clones, some missing. The sample records 78,000 or so clones, under 85% being singletons. Material for sequencing was peripheral blood. All receptors come from a human donor in a cohort sampled during active COVID-19.

The rearrangement links TRBV29-1 to TRBJ2-5, with D unresolved. Trimming removed 5 bases from V and 9 bases from J, with 10 bases in between. The length of the CDR3 is 10 residues. Per germline, CDR1 SQVTM and CDR2 ANQGSEA. The CDR3 sequence is CSVRLHSQYF. CDR3 coding DNA: TGCAGCGTTCGCCTCCACTCCCAGTACTTC. Drawing the rest from reference TRBV29-1 and TRBJ2-5, the complete variable domain is SAVISQKPSRDICQRGTSLTIQCQVDSQVTMMFWYRQQPGQSLTLIATANQGSEATYESGFVIDKFPISRPNLTFSTLTVSNMSPEDSSIYLCSVRLHSQYFGPGTRLLVL.

V gene TRBV5-1 combines with J gene TRBJ2-2; the D gene is possibly TRBD1 (5 bases). This CDR3 contains 16 residues. Germline V gene data show CDR1 as SGHRS and CDR2 as YFSETQ. V shed 4 bases and J shed 4 bases, with 17 bases lying between them. The CDR3 loop is CASSPPRTTSTGELFF. The CDR3 bases are TGCGCCAGCAGCCCTCCTAGGACAACCAGCACCGGGGAGCTGTTTTTT.

The chain joins TRBV18 to TRBJ2-1, with 14 bases that match TRBD2. The CDR3 is made up of 17 amino acids. The ends lost 4 bases at V and 1 base at J; junction bases unmatched: 3. CDR1 and CDR2 (germline): KGHSH, LQKENI. The CDR3 reads CASSRRTSGGSYNEQFF. The CDR3 region has the DNA TGTGCCAGCTCACGCCGGACTAGCGGGGGGTCCTACAATGAGCAGTTCTTC.

This chain joins TRBV7-3 and TRBJ2-4, with 9 bases aligning to TRBD2. The CDR3 length is 16 residues. Germline loops: CDR1 SGHTA, CDR2 FQGTGA. J gave up 0 bases and V 5 bases, and 5 bases lay outside the gene matches. The DNA of the CDR3 is TGTGCCAGCAGCCCCAGCGGGGGGCTAGCCAAAAACATTCAGTACTTC. Translated, it gives CASSPSGGLAKNIQYF. Full variable domain (outside the CDR3, taken from reference TRBV7-3 and TRBJ2-4): GAGVSQTPSNKVTEKGKYVELRCDPISGHTALYWYRQSLGQGPEFLIYFQGTGAADDSGLPNDRFFAVRPEGSVSTLKIQRTERGDSAVYLCASSPSGGLAKNIQYFGAGTRLSVL.

On this clone itself: Other nucleotide sequences in the sample specify the same CDR3. The V and J genes are TRBV2 and TRBJ1-5; D is unresolved. V was pared by 3 bases and J by 0 bases, with 6 bases between. The CDR3 is made up of 14 amino acids. Germline CDR1 is SNHLY and CDR2 is FYNNEI. In DNA form, the CDR3 reads TGTGCCAGCAGTGAGGGGAGTAGCAATCAGCCCCAGCATTTT. Its protein product is CASSEGSSNQPQHF.

The V gene is TRBV4-2, the J gene TRBJ2-1; 7 bases agree with TRBD2. Germline-derived CDR1 and CDR2 are LGHNA and YNFKEQ. Trimming at V came to 0 bases and at J to 7 bases, leaving 6 bases not matched to a gene. The CDR3 has 15 residues. In DNA form, the CDR3 reads TGTGCCAGCAGCCAAGATTGGGGGGGACCAAATGAGCAGTTCTTC. Its translation: CASSQDWGGPNEQFF.

Only one count was recorded for this clone. The chain is built from TRBV28 and TRBJ1-4; 7 bases agree with TRBD1. The CDR3 sequence is 16 residues long. The trim removed 4 bases at V and 4 bases at J, leaving 9 bases unmatched. The germline CDR1 and CDR2 sequences are MDHEN and SYDVKM. The CDR3 region is CASSSLPRDSNEKLFF. CDR3 bases: TGTGCCAGCAGTTCCCTTCCGAGGGACAGTAATGAAAAACTGTTTTTT.

This clone was seen once. The J gene is TRBJ2-6, the V gene TRBV24-1; TRBD1 matches at 7 bases. Germline-derived CDR1 and CDR2 are KGHDR and SFDVKD. The J segment lost 0 bases and the V segment lost 9 bases, leaving 7 bases of the junction unmatched. The CDR3 sequence is 16 residues long. The CDR3 nucleotides are TGTGCCACCCAACCGGGACAGACCTCTGGGGCCAACGTCCTGACTTTC. Its protein is CATQPGQTSGANVLTF.

This clone showed up many times. The rearrangement uses TRBV7-9 and TRBJ1-2; tentatively, D is TRBD1 (5 bases). In germline, CDR1 is SEHNR, CDR2 FQNEAQ (reference sequence). This CDR3 contains 14 residues. Trimming cost V 1 base and J 2 bases, with 8 bases left between them. The CDR3 loop reads CASSLVSGNYGYTF. CDR3 coding DNA: TGTGCCAGCAGCTTAGTTTCAGGGAACTATGGCTACACCTTC. The whole variable domain, remainder taken from reference TRBV7-9 and TRBJ1-2, is DTGVSQNPRHKITKRGQNVTFRCDPISEHNRLYWYRQTLGQGPEFLTYFQNEAQLEKSRLLSDRFSAERPKGSFSTLEIQRTEQGDSAMYLCASSLVSGNYGYTFGSGTRLTVV.

This clone was detected only a few times. The V gene is TRBV11-1, the J gene TRBJ2-1, with a weak D call TRBD1 (6 bases). The V and J ends lost 4 bases and 15 bases respectively, with 16 bases between them. The germline CDR1 and CDR2 sequences are SGHAT and FQDESV (reference sequence). The CDR3 has 12 amino acids. The CDR3 DNA sequence: TGTGCCAGCAGCTCCGACAGGTCTAAGCGGTTCTTC. This sequence encodes CASSSDRSKRFF.

This rearrangement joins TRBV28 to TRBJ2-7; TRBD2 aligns across 15 bases. J lost 6 bases, V lost 0 bases, and 3 bases had no gene match. The CDR3 consists of 16 residues. CDR1 is MDHEN, CDR2 SYDVKM, per germline. The chain's CDR3 is CASSLWGLAGGFEQYF. The CDR3 DNA is TGTGCCAGCAGTTTATGGGGACTAGCGGGGGGATTCGAGCAGTACTTC.

J is TRBJ2-7 and V is TRBV29-1; D possibly corresponds to TRBD1 (5 bases). The V end lost 6 bases, the J end lost 2 bases, and 14 bases lay between the germline ends. Germline CDR1 is SQVTM and CDR2 is ANQGSEA. The CDR3 loop spans 13 amino acids. Here the CDR3 reads CSVQGRNPYEQYF. CDR3 bases: TGCAGCGTGCAGGGCCGAAATCCCTACGAGCAGTACTTC.

The chain recombines TRBV28 with TRBJ1-5; no reliable D call. V lost 8 bases, J lost 3 bases, and 8 bases lay in between. Germline V lookup: CDR1 MDHEN, CDR2 SYDVKM. The CDR3 loop spans 12 amino acids. The CDR3 DNA follows: TGTGCCAGCCAGTTGAACAATCAGCCCCAGCATTTT. This sequence encodes CASQLNNQPQHF.

The CDR3 sequence is CASSLLLGRGTGELFF. The CDR3 DNA sequence: TGTGCCAGCAGCTTACTTTTAGGGCGCGGGACCGGGGAGCTGTTTTTT. The chain employs TRBV7-3 and TRBJ2-2; D is possibly TRBD2 (5 bases). Germline CDR1 and CDR2: SGHTA and FQGTGA. The V and J ends lost 2 bases and 5 bases respectively, with 15 bases between them. The CDR3 contains 16 residues.

The rearrangement uses TRBV28 and TRBJ2-7; possible D gene TRBD2, 6 bases. The CDR3 extends over 14 amino acids. The V and J ends lost 1 base and 4 bases respectively, with 11 bases between them. In germline, CDR1 is MDHEN, CDR2 SYDVKM. Written as DNA, the CDR3 is TGTGCCAGCAGTTTATCCCCTGGGGGGTACGAGCAGTACTTC. It is translated as CASSLSPGGYEQYF.

CDR3 residues: CASSYRTGGRTEAFF. Written as DNA, the CDR3 is TGTGCCAGCAGCTATAGGACAGGGGGCAGGACTGAAGCTTTCTTT. This chain uses TRBV5-4 with TRBJ1-1, with 11 bases that match TRBD1. In germline, CDR1 is SGHNT, CDR2 YYREEE (reference sequence). This CDR3 is 15 amino acids long. Trimming removed 3 bases from V and 5 bases from J; junction bases left unmatched: 6.

The chain links TRBV7-8 to TRBJ2-7; possibly TRBD2 for D (6 bases). The CDR3 extends over 15 amino acids. Germline V gives CDR1 SGHVS, CDR2 FQNEAQ. Trimming stripped 1 base from V and 5 bases from J, with 15 bases between. This chain's CDR3 is CASSLGGSEGDEQYF. The CDR3 bases are TGTGCCAGCAGCTTAGGGGGGTCGGAGGGCGACGAGCAGTACTTC. Filled out from reference TRBV7-8 and TRBJ2-7, the complete variable domain reads GAGVSQSPRYKVAKRGQDVALRCDPISGHVSLFWYQQALGQGPEFLTYFQNEAQLDKSGLPSDRFFAERPEGSVSTLKIQRTQQEDSAVYLCASSLGGSEGDEQYFGPGTRLTVT.

The genes are TRBV7-9 and TRBJ1-5, with 7 bases aligning to TRBD1. Germline lookup yields CDR1 SEHNR and CDR2 FQNEAQ (reference sequence). The CDR3 totals 14 residues. V was pared by 2 bases and J by 4 bases, with 2 bases of the junction left unmatched. The CDR3 sequence: CASSLSGGNQPQHF. The CDR3 DNA sequence: TGTGCCAGCAGCTTATCAGGGGGAAATCAGCCCCAGCATTTT.

CDR3 region: CASSGEGQGTEAFF. CDR3 coding DNA: TGTGCCAGCAGTGGGGAGGGACAGGGGACTGAAGCTTTCTTT. This chain uses TRBV2 with TRBJ1-1; 10 nucleotides match TRBD1. This CDR3 is 14 amino acids long. V trimming: 4 bases; J trimming: 5 bases; junction bases outside the gene matches: 4. Looked up from germline, CDR1 is SNHLY and CDR2 is FYNNEI.

The rearrangement joins TRBV19 to TRBJ1-2; TRBD1 agrees at 9 bases. Germline assignment: CDR1 LNHDA and CDR2 SQIVND (reference sequence). The CDR3 sequence is 16 residues long. Trimming cost V 5 bases and J 4 bases; bases outside gene matches: 11. The CDR3 here is CASSVIQGASFYGYTF. The CDR3 nucleotides are TGTGCCAGTAGTGTGATACAGGGGGCCAGCTTCTATGGCTACACCTTC.

The chain links TRBV5-1 to TRBJ2-1; a weak D match, TRBD1 (6 bases). The germline gives CDR1 SGHRS, CDR2 YFSETQ. This CDR3 has 13 amino acids. Trimming shortened V by 2 bases and J by 8 bases, and 11 bases separated the two germline ends. For the CDR3, the DNA is TGCGCCAGCAGCTTCCTACAGGGATATGAGCAGTTCTTC. Amino acids: CASSFLQGYEQFF.

The chain employs TRBV29-1 and TRBJ2-1, with D maybe TRBD1 (6 bases). CDR3 length equals 14 residues. Trimming shortened V by 4 bases and J by 4 bases, and 14 bases separated the two germline ends. CDR1 and CDR2 from the germline V gene are SQVTM and ANQGSEA. The CDR3 region is CSVVGHREYNEQFF. CDR3 coding DNA: TGCAGCGTTGTGGGACACAGGGAATACAATGAGCAGTTCTTC.

V and J are TRBV19 and TRBJ2-3, with D perhaps matching TRBD2 (5 bases). The V end lost 5 bases, the J end lost 2 bases, and 14 bases lay between the germline ends. This CDR3 spans 15 amino acids. CDR1 LNHDA and CDR2 SQIVND come from the germline V gene (reference sequence). The DNA of the CDR3 is TGTGCCAGTAGTCAACGGACTGGATCCACAGATACGCAGTATTTT. Its protein product is CASSQRTGSTDTQYF. The full variable domain, with the rest looked up from reference TRBV19 and TRBJ2-3, is DGGITQSPKYLFRKEGQNVTLSCEQNLNHDAMYWYRQDPGQGLRLIYYSQIVNDFQKGDIAEGYSVSREKKESFPLTVTSAQKNPTAFYLCASSQRTGSTDTQYFGPGTRLTVL.

The chain carries TRBV7-9 and TRBJ1-2; 12 nucleotides agree with TRBD1. Germline-derived CDR1 and CDR2 are SEHNR and FQNEAQ (reference sequence). This CDR3 has 17 residues. V dropped 1 base and J dropped 6; count of bases not matched to a gene: 9. CDR3 amino acids: CASSLGDPGQGANGYTF. The CDR3 nucleotides read TGTGCCAGCAGCTTAGGAGATCCGGGACAGGGGGCAAATGGCTACACCTTC.

This chain uses TRBV15 with TRBJ2-7; possible D gene TRBD2, 6 bases. V lost 1 base to trimming and J lost 9 bases, with 10 bases between them. Germline values: CDR1 LNHNV, CDR2 YYDKDF (reference sequence). This CDR3 has 12 residues. In nucleotides, the CDR3 is TGTGCCACCAGCAGAGCCGAAGCGGGGCAGTACTTC. Residues: CATSRAEAGQYF.

The J gene is TRBJ1-5, the V gene TRBV28; D is unresolved. CDR3 length: 13 residues. Trimming took 5 bases from V and 7 from J, leaving 12 bases between them. Germline V lookup: CDR1 MDHEN, CDR2 SYDVKM. The CDR3 coding sequence is TGTGCCAGCAGTACCCCTGGGGAGCAGCCCCAGCATTTT. Protein: CASSTPGEQPQHF.

V gene TRBV9 combines with J gene TRBJ2-5; TRBD1 is a possible D gene (5 bases). The CDR3 length is 13 residues. Germline V gene lookup returns CDR1 SGDLS and CDR2 YYNGEE. V was cut by 0 bases and J by 4 bases, with 7 bases left in between. Here the CDR3 DNA reads TGTGCCAGCAGCGTAGCAGGGATAGAGACCCAGTACTTC. Its protein product is CASSVAGIETQYF.

Written as DNA, the CDR3 is TGTGCCAGCAGCCCTGCCCTGACAGGGGGCTTTTCAGATACGCAGTATTTT. This translates into CASSPALTGGFSDTQYF. The chain employs TRBV9 and TRBJ2-3; TRBD1 matches at 10 bases. CDR3 length equals 17 residues. Germline V CDR1 and CDR2: SGDLS, YYNGEE. V dropped 4 bases and J dropped 4; count of bases not matched to a gene: 12.

This chain joins TRBV3-1 (or the pseudogene TRBV3-2) and TRBJ1-1; a possible D gene is TRBD1 (5 bases). The CDR3 runs to 12 residues. With 1 base removed from V and 7 bases from J, the gap between germline ends came to 7 bases. The V gene's germline CDR1 is LGHDT and CDR2 YNNKEL (reference sequence). This CDR3 reads CASSQGGLEAFF. CDR3 coding DNA: TGTGCCAGCAGCCAAGGGGGCCTTGAAGCTTTCTTT.

This clone was seen a few times. Within the sample, other DNA sequences also encode this same CDR3. The rearrangement links TRBV5-1 to TRBJ2-7, with 9 bases aligning to TRBD1. This CDR3 is built from 14 residues. Looked up from germline, CDR1 is SGHRS and CDR2 is YFSETQ. Losses at the gene ends were 4 bases for V and 2 bases for J; bases not matched to a gene: 4. CDR3 DNA sequence: TGCGCCAGCAGCCTACGACAGGGGGCCTACGAGCAGTACTTC. This gives the protein CASSLRQGAYEQYF.

The V call is TRBV19, the J call TRBJ1-5; weak D call: TRBD1 (5 bases). Germline V CDR1 and CDR2: LNHDA, SQIVND (reference sequence). Between the trimmed V and J ends, which lost 3 bases and 4 bases, there was a span of 10 bases. This CDR3 is built from 14 residues. The CDR3 DNA is TGTGCCAGTAGTATCCAGGGATCAAATCAGCCCCAGCATTTT. Protein sequence: CASSIQGSNQPQHF.

The genes are TRBV3-1 (or the pseudogene TRBV3-2) and TRBJ2-1; no clear D. Germline-derived CDR1 and CDR2 are LGHDT and YNNKEL (reference sequence). V lost 4 bases and J 3 bases, leaving 13 bases between the germline ends. The CDR3 is made up of 15 amino acids. This CDR3 is CASSRTPSYYNEQFF. For the CDR3, the DNA is TGTGCCAGCAGCCGCACTCCTTCGTACTACAATGAGCAGTTCTTC.